This is a list of T cell receptor beta chains from one sample in a study of T cells in Graves' hyperthyroidism and ophthalmopathy. TCRdb independently ran MiXCR on the multiplex PCR reads; one entry per CDR3 protein. The sample records around 340,000 distinct CDR3 sequences, 15% to 20% being singletons. Sequencing was performed on blood. The receptor source for this set is a woman aged 25 to 39 with Graves' hyperthyroidism that later progressed to Graves' ophthalmopathy. CDR3s include the opening cysteine and the closing phenylalanine or tryptophan. D genes are given only for firm matches. Where a row states a size, it is once, few, many or the class of an expanded clone; other rows omit it.

DNA	CDR3	size	D	V	J
TGCGCCAGCAGCTTGGTCTTTCCTACCGGAGGGAACACCGGGGAGCTGTTTTTT	CASSLVFPTGGNTGELFF	few	-	TRBV5-1	TRBJ2-2
TGTGCCAGTAGCCCGGGACAGAAGAATCAGCCCCAGCATTTT	CASSPGQKNQPQHF	-	TRBD1	TRBV19	TRBJ1-5
TGTGCCAGCAGCGAAGCGGGAGAAGAGACCCAGTACTTC	CASSEAGEETQYF	many	TRBD2	TRBV9	TRBJ2-5
TGTGCCAGCGGTCTCTCGACACCTACCACTGAAGCTTTCTTT	CASGLSTPTTEAFF	many	-	TRBV12-3/TRBV12-4	TRBJ1-1
TGTGCCAGCACCCGACCGGGACTAGCGGCCAATGAGCAGTTCTTC	CASTRPGLAANEQFF	-	TRBD2	TRBV6-2/TRBV6-3	TRBJ2-1
TGTGCCAGCAGTTTCGGGACTAGCGGGGGGGCAGCGCAGTATTTT	CASSFGTSGGAAQYF	many	TRBD2	TRBV5-6	TRBJ2-3
TGTGCCAGCAGTGCGCCGGGACAGGGGCTAAGTAATGAAAAACTGTTTTTT	CASSAPGQGLSNEKLFF	many	TRBD1	TRBV28	TRBJ1-4
TGTGCCAGCAGCTTAGTTGGTGGCAGGGGAAGGTACGAGCAGTACTTC	CASSLVGGRGRYEQYF	many	-	TRBV7-9	TRBJ2-7
TGCGCCAGCAGCTCCGCGAGGGGGTCCGACACTGAAGCTTTCTTT	CASSSARGSDTEAFF	few	-	TRBV5-1	TRBJ1-1
TGTGCCAGCTCACCAGAGACACAGGGGCGGTCACCCCTCCACTTT	CASSPETQGRSPLHF	many	TRBD1	TRBV18	TRBJ1-6